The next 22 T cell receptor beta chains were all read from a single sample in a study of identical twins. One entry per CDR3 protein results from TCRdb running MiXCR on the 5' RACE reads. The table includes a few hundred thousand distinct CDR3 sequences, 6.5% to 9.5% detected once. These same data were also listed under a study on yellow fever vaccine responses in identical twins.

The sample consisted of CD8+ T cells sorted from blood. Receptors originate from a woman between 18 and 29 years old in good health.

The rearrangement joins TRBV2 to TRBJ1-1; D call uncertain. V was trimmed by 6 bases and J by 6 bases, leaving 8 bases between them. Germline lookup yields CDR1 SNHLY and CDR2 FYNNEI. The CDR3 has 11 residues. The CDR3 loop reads CASRGSAEAFF. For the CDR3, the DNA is TGTGCCAGCAGAGGGAGTGCTGAAGCTTTCTTT.

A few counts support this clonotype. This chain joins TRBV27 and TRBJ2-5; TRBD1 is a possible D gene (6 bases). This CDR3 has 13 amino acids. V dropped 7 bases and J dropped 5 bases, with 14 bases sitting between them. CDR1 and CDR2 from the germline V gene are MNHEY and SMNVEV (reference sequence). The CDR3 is CASTQPGDETQYF. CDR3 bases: TGTGCCAGCACCCAACCAGGGGATGAGACCCAGTACTTC.

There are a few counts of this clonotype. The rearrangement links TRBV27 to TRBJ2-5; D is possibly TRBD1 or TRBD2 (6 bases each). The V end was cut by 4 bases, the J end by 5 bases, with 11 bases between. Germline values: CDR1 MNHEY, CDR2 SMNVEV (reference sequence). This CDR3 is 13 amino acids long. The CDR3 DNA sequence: TGTGCCAGCAGTTCGGGGGCGGTGGAGACCCAGTACTTC. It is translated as CASSSGAVETQYF.

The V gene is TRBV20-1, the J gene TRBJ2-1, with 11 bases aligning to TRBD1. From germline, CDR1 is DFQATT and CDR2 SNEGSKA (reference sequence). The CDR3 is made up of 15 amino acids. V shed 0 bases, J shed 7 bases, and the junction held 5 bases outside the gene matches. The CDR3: CSARDRDRGINEQFF. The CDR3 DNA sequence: TGCAGTGCTAGAGATCGGGACAGGGGGATTAATGAGCAGTTCTTC.

The CDR3, as DNA: TGCAGCGTCCTCACGACAGGGTGGGACTACGAGCAGTACTTC. Translating it yields CSVLTTGWDYEQYF. This rearrangement joins TRBV29-1 to TRBJ2-7, with 7 nucleotides matching TRBD1. CDR1 is SQVTM, CDR2 ANQGSEA, per germline. CDR3 length equals 14 residues. After removal of 6 bases from V and 3 bases from J, the junction contained 11 bases not matched to a gene.

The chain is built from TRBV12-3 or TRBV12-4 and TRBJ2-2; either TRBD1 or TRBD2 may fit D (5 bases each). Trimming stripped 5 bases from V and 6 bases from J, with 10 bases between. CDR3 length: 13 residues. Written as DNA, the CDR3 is TGTGCCAGCAGTCCCCCGGGGCCCGGGGAGCTGTTTTTT. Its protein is CASSPPGPGELFF.

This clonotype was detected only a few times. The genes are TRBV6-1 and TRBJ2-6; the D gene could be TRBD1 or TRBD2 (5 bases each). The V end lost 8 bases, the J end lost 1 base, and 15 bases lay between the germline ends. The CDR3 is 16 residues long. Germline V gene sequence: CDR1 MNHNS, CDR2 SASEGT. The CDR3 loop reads CASRSYWGSGANVLTF. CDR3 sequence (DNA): TGTGCCAGCCGCTCATATTGGGGGTCTGGGGCCAACGTCCTGACTTTC.

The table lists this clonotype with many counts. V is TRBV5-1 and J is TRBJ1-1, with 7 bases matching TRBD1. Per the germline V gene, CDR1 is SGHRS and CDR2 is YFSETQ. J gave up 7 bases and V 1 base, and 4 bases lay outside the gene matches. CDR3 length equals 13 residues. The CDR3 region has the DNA TGCGCCAGCAGCTTGACCGGGACAGATGAAGCTTTCTTT. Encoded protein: CASSLTGTDEAFF.

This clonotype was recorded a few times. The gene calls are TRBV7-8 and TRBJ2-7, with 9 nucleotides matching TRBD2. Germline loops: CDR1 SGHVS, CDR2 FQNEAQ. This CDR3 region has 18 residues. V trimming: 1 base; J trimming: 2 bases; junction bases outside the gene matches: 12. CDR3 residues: CASSLGTGAASGTYEQYF. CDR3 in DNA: TGTGCCAGCAGCTTAGGGACGGGGGCGGCTAGCGGGACCTACGAGCAGTACTTC.

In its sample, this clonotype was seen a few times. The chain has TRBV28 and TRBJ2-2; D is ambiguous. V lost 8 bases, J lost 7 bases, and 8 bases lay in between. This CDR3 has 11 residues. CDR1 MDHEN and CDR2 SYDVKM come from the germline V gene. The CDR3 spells CASVDIGELFF. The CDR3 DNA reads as TGTGCCAGCGTGGATATCGGGGAGCTGTTTTTT.

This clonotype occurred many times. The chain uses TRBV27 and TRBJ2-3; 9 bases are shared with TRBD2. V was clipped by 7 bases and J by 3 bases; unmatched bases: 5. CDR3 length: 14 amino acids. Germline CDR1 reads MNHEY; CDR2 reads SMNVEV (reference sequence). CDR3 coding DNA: TGTGCCAGCACCCTTAGCGGGGGAACAGATACGCAGTATTTT. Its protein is CASTLSGGTDTQYF.

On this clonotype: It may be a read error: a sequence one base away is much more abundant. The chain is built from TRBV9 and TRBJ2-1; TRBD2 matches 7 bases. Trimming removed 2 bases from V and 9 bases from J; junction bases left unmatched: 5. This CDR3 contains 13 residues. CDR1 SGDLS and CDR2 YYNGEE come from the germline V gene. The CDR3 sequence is CASSVGGETEQFF. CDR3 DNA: TGTGCCAGCAGCGTTGGGGGGGAAACTGAGCAGTTCTTC. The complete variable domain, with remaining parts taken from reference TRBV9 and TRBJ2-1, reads DSGVTQTPKHLITATGQRVTLRCSPRSGDLSVYWYQQSLDQGLQFLIQYYNGEERAKGNILERFSAQQFPDLHSELNLSSLELGDSALYFCASSVGGETEQFFGPGTRLTVL.

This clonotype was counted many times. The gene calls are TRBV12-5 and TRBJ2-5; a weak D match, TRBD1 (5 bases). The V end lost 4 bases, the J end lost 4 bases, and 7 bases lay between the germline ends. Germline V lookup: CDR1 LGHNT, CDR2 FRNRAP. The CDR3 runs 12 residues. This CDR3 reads CASGWTLETQYF. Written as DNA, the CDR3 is TGTGCTAGTGGTTGGACATTAGAGACCCAGTACTTC.

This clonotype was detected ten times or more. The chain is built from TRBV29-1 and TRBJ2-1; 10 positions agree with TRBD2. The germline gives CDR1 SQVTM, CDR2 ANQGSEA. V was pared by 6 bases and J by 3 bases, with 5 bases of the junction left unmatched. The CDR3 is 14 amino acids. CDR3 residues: CSVGLAGVYNEQFF. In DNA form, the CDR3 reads TGCAGCGTGGGTCTAGCGGGAGTCTACAATGAGCAGTTCTTC.

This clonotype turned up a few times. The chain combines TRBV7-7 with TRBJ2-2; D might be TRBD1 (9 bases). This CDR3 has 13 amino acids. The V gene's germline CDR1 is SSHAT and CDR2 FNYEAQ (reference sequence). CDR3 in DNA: TGTGCTAGCGGGGACAGGGAATATGGGGAGCTGTTTTTT. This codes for CASGDREYGELFF.

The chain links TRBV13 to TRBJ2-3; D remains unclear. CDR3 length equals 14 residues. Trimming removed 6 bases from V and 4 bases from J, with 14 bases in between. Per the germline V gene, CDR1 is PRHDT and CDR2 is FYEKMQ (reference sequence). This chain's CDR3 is CASRDTQRPDTQYF. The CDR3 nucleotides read TGTGCCAGCAGAGACACCCAGCGACCAGATACGCAGTATTTT. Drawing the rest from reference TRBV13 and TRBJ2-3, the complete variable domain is AAGVIQSPRHLIKEKRETATLKCYPIPRHDTVYWYQQGPGQDPQFLISFYEKMQSDKGSIPDRFSAQQFSDYHSELNMSSLELGDSALYFCASRDTQRPDTQYFGPGTRLTVL.

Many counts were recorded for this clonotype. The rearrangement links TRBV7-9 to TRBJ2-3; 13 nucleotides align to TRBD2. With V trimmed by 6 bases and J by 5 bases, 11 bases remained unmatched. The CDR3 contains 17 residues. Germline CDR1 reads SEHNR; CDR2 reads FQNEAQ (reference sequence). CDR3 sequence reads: CASRTTSGGAWGDTQYF. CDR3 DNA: TGTGCCAGCAGGACTACTAGCGGGGGGGCCTGGGGAGATACGCAGTATTTT. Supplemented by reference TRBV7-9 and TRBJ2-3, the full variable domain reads DTGVSQNPRHKITKRGQNVTFRCDPISEHNRLYWYRQTLGQGPEFLTYFQNEAQLEKSRLLSDRFSAERPKGSFSTLEIQRTEQGDSAMYLCASRTTSGGAWGDTQYFGPGTRLTVL.

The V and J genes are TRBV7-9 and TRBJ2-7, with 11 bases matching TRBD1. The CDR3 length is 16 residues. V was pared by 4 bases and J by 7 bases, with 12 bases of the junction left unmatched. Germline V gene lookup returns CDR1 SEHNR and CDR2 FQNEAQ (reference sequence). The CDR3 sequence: CASSSPRDRGEREQYF. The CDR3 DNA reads TGTGCCAGCAGCTCCCCCCGGGACAGGGGGGAGCGAGAGCAGTACTTC.

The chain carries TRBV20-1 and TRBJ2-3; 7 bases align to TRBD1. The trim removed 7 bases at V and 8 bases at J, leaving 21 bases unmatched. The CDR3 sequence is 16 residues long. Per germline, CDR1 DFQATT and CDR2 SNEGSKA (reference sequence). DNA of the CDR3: TGCAGTGGGGACAGCCCGAGGGTTGTGCCCGCATCTACGCAGTATTTT. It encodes CSGDSPRVVPASTQYF.

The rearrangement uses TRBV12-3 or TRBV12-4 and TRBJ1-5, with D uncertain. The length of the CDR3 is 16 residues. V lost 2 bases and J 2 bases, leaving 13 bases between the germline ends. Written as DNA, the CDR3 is TGTGCCAGCAGTTTAAACCCCCCTCTCGGCAATCAGCCCCAGCATTTT. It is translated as CASSLNPPLGNQPQHF.

In DNA form, the CDR3 reads TGTGCCAGCAGTCGCTCCTTGGGGATCAATTCACCCCTCCACTTT. Its translation: CASSRSLGINSPLHF. The chain carries TRBV27 and TRBJ1-6, with D unresolved. V was shortened by 5 bases and J by 7 bases, with 15 bases between the two germline ends. Germline CDR1 reads MNHEY; CDR2 reads SMNVEV (reference sequence). CDR3 length: 15 residues.

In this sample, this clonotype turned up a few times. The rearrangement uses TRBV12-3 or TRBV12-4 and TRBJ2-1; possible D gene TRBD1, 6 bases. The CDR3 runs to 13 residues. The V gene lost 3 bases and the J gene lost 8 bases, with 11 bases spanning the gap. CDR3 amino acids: CASSFPDSYEQFF. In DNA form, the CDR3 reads TGTGCCAGCAGTTTCCCGGACAGTTATGAGCAGTTCTTC.